Below are 2 T cell receptor beta chains sequenced from a single sample in a study of response to subunit inactivated influenza vaccine (dated by TCRdb to the late 2010s). Library generation was performed with RT-PCR. The sample was run on an Illumina HiSeq 2500. TCRdb redid the processing of the public reads, applying fastp at Q25 and MiXCR, and retained in-frame beta chains. Identical CDR3 protein sequences are pooled into one entry, listed with their most common genes and DNA. Across this sample there are hundreds of thousands of distinct CDR3 sequences, with about 14% seen only once. 7.6% of the sample is taken by the ten largest. The sequencing used PBMCs from blood, collected 14 days before vaccination. These receptors all come from a man aged 50 to 60 who received an inactivated influenza vaccine. Donor details come from another sample of the same person, matched by shared clones.

Only a few counts were recorded for this clonotype. The chain employs TRBV12-3 or TRBV12-4 and TRBJ2-2; TRBD1 matches 7 bases. The CDR3 runs 12 residues. Germline trimming cut 7 bases from V and 6 bases from J; bases unmatched to any gene: 2. The CDR3 DNA is TGTGCCAGCACTACAGGGGCCGGGGAGCTGTTTTTT. Translating it yields CASTTGAGELFF.

In this sample, this clonotype turned up a few times. This chain links TRBV5-1 with TRBJ1-1; D unclear. The CDR3 is 14 residues long. V was trimmed by 0 bases and J by 2 bases, leaving 8 bases between them. Germline lookup yields CDR1 SGHRS and CDR2 YFSETQ. The CDR3 DNA is TGCGCCAGCAGCTTGGCCACCCCCAACACTGAAGCTTTCTTT. Translating gives CASSLATPNTEAFF.